These 15 T cell receptor beta chains came from one sample sequenced in a study of cytotoxic CD8 clonotypes in ibrutinib-treated CLL (dated by TCRdb to the early 2020s). This sample's time point label indicates: roughly 25 months on ibrutinib. Receptor amplification or capture employed the immunoSEQ multiplex PCR assay. TCRdb limited this immuneACCESS table to in-frame rearrangements with V and J called. A share of clones is missing; checked studies link under half to unresolved V genes, and the rest is unexplained. The sample contains 150,000 to 200,000 clones, over 55% of them found a single time. Under 15% of the sample is in the top ten clones. This specimen consisted of PBMCs, obtained after 24 months of ibrutinib treatment. Source of these receptors: a human donor with chronic lymphocytic leukemia.

The CDR3 protein is CASSVGWRGYNEQFF. The CDR3 DNA is TGTGCCAGCAGCGTTGGGTGGCGGGGCTACAATGAGCAGTTCTTC. The V and J genes are TRBV9 and TRBJ2-1; maybe TRBD2 (6 bases). V dropped 2 bases and J dropped 3 bases, with 12 bases sitting between them. Germline loops: CDR1 SGDLS, CDR2 YYNGEE. This CDR3 region has 15 residues.

The V gene is TRBV5-1, the J gene TRBJ2-7, with 13 positions matching TRBD2. The CDR3 is 18 amino acids. CDR1 and CDR2 (germline): SGHRS, YFSETQ. V shed 3 bases and J 0 bases; nucleotides not matched to a gene: 9. The CDR3 DNA sequence: TGCGCCAGCAGCTCGGGACTAGCGGGGCACCGTTACTCCTACGAGCAGTACTTC. Translating gives CASSSGLAGHRYSYEQYF.

The chain employs TRBV29-1 and TRBJ2-1; D gene unclear. The CDR3 extends over 12 amino acids. In germline, CDR1 is SQVTM, CDR2 ANQGSEA. V was cut by 3 bases and J by 14 bases, with 17 bases left in between. CDR3 in amino acids: CSVDPDGLDEFF. For the CDR3, the DNA is TGCAGCGTTGACCCCGACGGGCTGGACGAGTTCTTC.

The chain combines TRBV2 with TRBJ2-1; 7 bases match TRBD2. In germline, CDR1 is SNHLY, CDR2 FYNNEI. The CDR3 is 15 residues long. Trimming took 6 bases from V and 8 from J; bases not matched to a gene: 13. As DNA, the CDR3 is TGTGCCAGCAGAACTTCCGGGACTACCGTTGATGAGCAGTTCTTC. Translated: CASRTSGTTVDEQFF.

The chain couples TRBV4-3 to TRBJ2-2, with TRBD2 identical over 8 bases. Unmatched junction bases numbered 9, after V lost 2 bases and J lost 4 bases. The CDR3 covers 17 residues. Looked up from germline, CDR1 is LGHNA and CDR2 is YSLEER. CDR3 nucleotides: TGCGCCAGCAGCCAATACGTGGCTAGCGGGCGCACCGGGGAGCTGTTTTTT. As protein: CASSQYVASGRTGELFF.

This chain connects TRBV9 to TRBJ2-7; TRBD2 might be the D (5 bases). V was clipped by 4 bases and J by 1 base, with 15 bases between them. Germline V lookup: CDR1 SGDLS, CDR2 YYNGEE. There are 15 residues in the CDR3. CDR3 bases: TGTGCCAGCAGCAGAGAGGCGGGTTTTTCCTACGAGCAGTACTTC. This sequence encodes CASSREAGFSYEQYF. The whole variable domain, filled in from reference TRBV9 and TRBJ2-7, reads DSGVTQTPKHLITATGQRVTLRCSPRSGDLSVYWYQQSLDQGLQFLIQYYNGEERAKGNILERFSAQQFPDLHSELNLSSLELGDSALYFCASSREAGFSYEQYFGPGTRLTVT.

V and J are TRBV2 and TRBJ1-3, with no clear D. This CDR3 has 11 residues. CDR1 and CDR2 (germline): SNHLY, FYNNEI. V gave up 4 bases and J gave up 4 bases, with 2 bases separating them. CDR3 sequence reads: CASSVGNTIYF. CDR3 in DNA: TGTGCCAGCAGTGTAGGAAACACCATATATTTT.

The V and J genes are TRBV5-1 and TRBJ2-3; the match to TRBD2 covers 7 bases. CDR1 and CDR2 (germline): SGHRS, YFSETQ. CDR3 size: 14 residues. The V and J ends lost 0 bases and 8 bases, in that order; junction bases with no gene match: 6. The CDR3 region has the DNA TGCGCCAGCAGCTTGGATAGGGGCGGGGGTACGCAGTATTTT. Residues: CASSLDRGGGTQYF.

The chain carries TRBV5-6 and TRBJ2-7; 8 bases are shared with TRBD2. The CDR3 has 15 amino acids. CDR1 and CDR2 (germline): SGHDT, YYEEEE. After removal of 4 bases from V and 2 bases from J, the junction contained 8 bases not matched to a gene. CDR3 nucleotide sequence: TGTGCCAGCAGCGATCTGGCTAGCGGGCCCTACGAGCAGTACTTC. Its translation is CASSDLASGPYEQYF.

There are a few counts of this clone. This chain joins TRBV7-2 and TRBJ2-7; possible D gene TRBD1, 6 bases. This CDR3 comprises 15 residues. Deletions cut 0 bases from V and 0 bases from J, with 9 bases between. CDR1 is SGHTA and CDR2 is FQGNSA in the germline V gene. This chain's CDR3 is CASSLAGRGSYEQYF. The CDR3 DNA follows: TGTGCCAGCAGCTTAGCGGGCAGGGGCTCCTACGAGCAGTACTTC.

This clone showed up just a few times. The chain couples TRBV7-6 to TRBJ2-7, with D unresolved. Trimming shortened V by 1 base and J by 4 bases, and 8 bases separated the two germline ends. From germline, CDR1 is SGHVS and CDR2 FNYEAQ. The CDR3 is made up of 13 amino acids. CDR3 DNA: TGTGCCAGCAGCTTAGGCACTATTTACGAGCAGTACTTC. Translation: CASSLGTIYEQYF.

This CDR3 reads CASSGVGLVPYGYTF. CDR3 nucleotides: TGTGCCAGCAGTGGGGTCGGCCTAGTACCCTATGGCTACACCTTC. The chain joins TRBV25-1 to TRBJ1-2; the D is unclear. The CDR3 runs to 15 residues. Trimming left V 4 bases short and J 4 bases short, with 16 bases between. Germline V CDR1 and CDR2: MGHDK, SYGVNS.

The V call is TRBV5-1, the J call TRBJ1-2; 7 bases match TRBD1. The length of the CDR3 is 14 residues. V shed 4 bases, J shed 1 base, and the junction held 4 bases outside the gene matches. Germline V gene lookup returns CDR1 SGHRS and CDR2 YFSETQ. CDR3 coding DNA: TGCGCCAGCAGCCCGGGACAGATTAACTATGGCTACACCTTC. The encoded protein is CASSPGQINYGYTF.

V gene TRBV9 combines with J gene TRBJ2-2, with TRBD1 matching over 7 bases. V trimming: 5 bases; J trimming: 6 bases; junction bases outside the gene matches: 4. CDR1 is SGDLS and CDR2 is YYNGEE in the germline V gene. CDR3 size: 13 residues. This CDR3 reads CASRKTGPGELFF. For the CDR3, the DNA is TGTGCCAGCAGAAAGACAGGGCCCGGGGAGCTGTTTTTT. The whole variable domain, remainder taken from reference TRBV9 and TRBJ2-2, is DSGVTQTPKHLITATGQRVTLRCSPRSGDLSVYWYQQSLDQGLQFLIQYYNGEERAKGNILERFSAQQFPDLHSELNLSSLELGDSALYFCASRKTGPGELFFGEGSRLTVL.

This clone was seen a handful of times. Other DNA sequences in the same sample also yield this CDR3. The J gene is TRBJ2-7, the V gene TRBV25-1; TRBD1 is a possible D gene (5 bases). From germline, CDR1 is MGHDK and CDR2 SYGVNS. V gave up 6 bases and J gave up 3 bases, with 6 bases separating them. The CDR3 loop spans 11 amino acids. CDR3 protein: CASSTGYEQYF. The CDR3 DNA sequence: TGTGCCAGCAGCACAGGCTACGAGCAGTACTTC.